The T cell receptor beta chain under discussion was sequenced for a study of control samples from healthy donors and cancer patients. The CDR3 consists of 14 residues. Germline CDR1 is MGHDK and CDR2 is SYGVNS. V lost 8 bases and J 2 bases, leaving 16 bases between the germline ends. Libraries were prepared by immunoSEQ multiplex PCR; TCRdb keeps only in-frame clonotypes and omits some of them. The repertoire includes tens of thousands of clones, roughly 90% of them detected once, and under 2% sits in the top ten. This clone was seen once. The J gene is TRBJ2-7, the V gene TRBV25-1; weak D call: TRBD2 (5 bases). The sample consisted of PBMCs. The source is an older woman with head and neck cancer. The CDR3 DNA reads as TGTGCCAGCGGCGTAGGAGGAAACACCTACGAGCAGTACTTC. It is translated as CASGVGGNTYEQYF.